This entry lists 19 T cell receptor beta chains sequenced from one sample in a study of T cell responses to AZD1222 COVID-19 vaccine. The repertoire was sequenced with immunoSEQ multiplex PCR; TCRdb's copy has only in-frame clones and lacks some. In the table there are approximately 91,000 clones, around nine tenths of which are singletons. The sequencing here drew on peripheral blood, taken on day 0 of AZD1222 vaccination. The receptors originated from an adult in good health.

The CDR3 DNA follows: TGTGCCAGCATCCCAGGGAGCAACTATGGCTACACCTTC. Encoded protein: CASIPGSNYGYTF. The chain recombines TRBV3-1 (or the pseudogene TRBV3-2) with TRBJ1-2; a weak D match, TRBD1 (5 bases). V gave up 7 bases and J gave up 2 bases, with 11 bases separating them. The CDR3 is made up of 13 amino acids. Germline V gene sequence: CDR1 LGHDT, CDR2 YNNKEL (reference sequence).

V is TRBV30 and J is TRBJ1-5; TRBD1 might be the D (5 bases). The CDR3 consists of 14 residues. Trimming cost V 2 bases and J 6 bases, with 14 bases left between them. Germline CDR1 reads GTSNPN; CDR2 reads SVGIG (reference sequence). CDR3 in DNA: TGTGCCTGGAGTCGGGGGGTGGGTAGTCAGCCCCAGCATTTT. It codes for CAWSRGVGSQPQHF.

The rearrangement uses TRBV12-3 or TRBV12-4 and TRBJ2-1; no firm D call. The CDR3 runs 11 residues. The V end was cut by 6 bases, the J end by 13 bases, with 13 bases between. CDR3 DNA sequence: TGTGCCAGCAGCCTTCGGCAGGACCAGTTCTTC. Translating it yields CASSLRQDQFF.

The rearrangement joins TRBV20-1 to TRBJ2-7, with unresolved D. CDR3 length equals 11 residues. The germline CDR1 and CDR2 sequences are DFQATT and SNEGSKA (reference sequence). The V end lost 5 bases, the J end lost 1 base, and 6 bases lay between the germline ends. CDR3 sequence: CSAQESYEQYF. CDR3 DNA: TGCAGTGCTCAGGAGTCCTACGAGCAGTACTTC.

The CDR3 nucleotides are TGTGCCAGCAGCAATCAACCTACCTGTGGGAACCCGACGAATGAGCAGTTCTTC. Translated: CASSNQPTCGNPTNEQFF. The chain is built from TRBV21-1 and TRBJ2-1. TRBV21-1 is labeled a pseudogene. The CDR3 is 18 amino acids.

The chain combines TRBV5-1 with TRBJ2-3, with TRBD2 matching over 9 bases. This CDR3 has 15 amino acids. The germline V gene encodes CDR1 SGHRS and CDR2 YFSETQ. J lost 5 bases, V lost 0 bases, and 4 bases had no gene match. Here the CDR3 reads CASSLAAGGRDTQYF. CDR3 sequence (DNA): TGCGCCAGCAGCTTGGCAGCGGGGGGTAGAGATACGCAGTATTTT.

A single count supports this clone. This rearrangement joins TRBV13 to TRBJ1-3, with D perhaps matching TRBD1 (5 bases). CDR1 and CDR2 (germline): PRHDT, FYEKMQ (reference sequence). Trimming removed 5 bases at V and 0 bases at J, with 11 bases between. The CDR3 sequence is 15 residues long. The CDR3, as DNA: TGTGCCAGCAGCCCCCGACAGATCTCTGGAAACACCATATATTTT. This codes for CASSPRQISGNTIYF.

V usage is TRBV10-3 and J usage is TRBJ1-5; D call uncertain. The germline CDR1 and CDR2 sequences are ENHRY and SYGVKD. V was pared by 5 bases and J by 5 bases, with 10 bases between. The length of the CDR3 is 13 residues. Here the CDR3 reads CAISLSVDQPQHF. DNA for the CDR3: TGTGCCATCAGTCTTTCGGTAGATCAGCCCCAGCATTTT.

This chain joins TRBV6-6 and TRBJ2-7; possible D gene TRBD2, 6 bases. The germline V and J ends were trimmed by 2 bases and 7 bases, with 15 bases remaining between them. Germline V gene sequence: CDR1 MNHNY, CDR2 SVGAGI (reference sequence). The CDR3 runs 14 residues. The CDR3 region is CASSYVGGAGEQYF. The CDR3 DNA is TGTGCCAGCAGTTACGTTGGCGGGGCAGGGGAGCAGTACTTC.

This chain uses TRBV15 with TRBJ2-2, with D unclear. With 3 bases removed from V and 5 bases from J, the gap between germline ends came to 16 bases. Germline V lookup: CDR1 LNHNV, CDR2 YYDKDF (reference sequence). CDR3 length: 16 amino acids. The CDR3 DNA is TGTGCCACCAGCAGGCCGGGCCGGGTTGGGACCGGGGAGCTGTTTTTT. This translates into CATSRPGRVGTGELFF.

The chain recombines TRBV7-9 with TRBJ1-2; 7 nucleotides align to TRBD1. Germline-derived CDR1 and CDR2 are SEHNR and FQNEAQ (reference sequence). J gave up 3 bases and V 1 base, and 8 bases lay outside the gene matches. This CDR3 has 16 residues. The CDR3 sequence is CASSLEQGTPYYGYTF. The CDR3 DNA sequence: TGTGCCAGCAGCTTAGAACAGGGGACCCCATACTATGGCTACACCTTC.

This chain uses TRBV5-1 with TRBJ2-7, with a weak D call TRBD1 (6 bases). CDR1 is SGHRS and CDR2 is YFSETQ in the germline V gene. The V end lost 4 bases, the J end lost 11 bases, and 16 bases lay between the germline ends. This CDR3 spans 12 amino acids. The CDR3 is CASSLDDRRKYF. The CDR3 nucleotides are TGCGCCAGCAGCCTAGACGACAGGAGGAAGTACTTC.

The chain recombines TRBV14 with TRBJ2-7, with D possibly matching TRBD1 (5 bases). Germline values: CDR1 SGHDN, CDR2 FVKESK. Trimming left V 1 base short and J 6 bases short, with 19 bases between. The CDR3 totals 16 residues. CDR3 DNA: TGTGCCAGCAGCCAAGGGTCCGGTATGGGGCTGGGCGAGCAGTACTTC. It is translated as CASSQGSGMGLGEQYF.

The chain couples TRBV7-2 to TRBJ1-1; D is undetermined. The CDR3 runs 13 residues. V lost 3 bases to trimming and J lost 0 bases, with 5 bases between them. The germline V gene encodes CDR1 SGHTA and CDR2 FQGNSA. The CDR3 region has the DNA TGTGCCAGCAGCTTTCGACTGAACACTGAAGCTTTCTTT. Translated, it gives CASSFRLNTEAFF.

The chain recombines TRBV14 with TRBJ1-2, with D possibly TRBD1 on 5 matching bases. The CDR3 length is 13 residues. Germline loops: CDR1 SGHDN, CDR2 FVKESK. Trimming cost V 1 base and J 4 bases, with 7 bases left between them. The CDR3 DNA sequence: TGTGCCAGCAGCCAAGGACAGTTCTATGGCTACACCTTC. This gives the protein CASSQGQFYGYTF. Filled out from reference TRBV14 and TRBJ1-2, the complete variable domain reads EAGVTQFPSHSVIEKGQTVTLRCDPISGHDNLYWYRRVMGKEIKFLLHFVKESKQDESGMPNNRFLAERTGGTYSTLKVQPAELEDSGVYFCASSQGQFYGYTFGSGTRLTVV.

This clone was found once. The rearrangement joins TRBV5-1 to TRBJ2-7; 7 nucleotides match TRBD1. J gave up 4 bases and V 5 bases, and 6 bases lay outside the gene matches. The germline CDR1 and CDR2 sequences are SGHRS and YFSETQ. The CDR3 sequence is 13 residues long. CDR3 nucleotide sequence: TGCGCCAGCAGTAACAGGGGAGCTTACGAGCAGTACTTC. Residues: CASSNRGAYEQYF.

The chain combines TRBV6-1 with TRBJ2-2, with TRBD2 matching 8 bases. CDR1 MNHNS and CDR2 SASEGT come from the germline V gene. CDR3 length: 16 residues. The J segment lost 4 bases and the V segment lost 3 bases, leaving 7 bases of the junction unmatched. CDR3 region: CASSDLGRAGTGELFF. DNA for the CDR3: TGTGCCAGCAGTGACCTCGGGAGGGCGGGCACCGGGGAGCTGTTTTTT.

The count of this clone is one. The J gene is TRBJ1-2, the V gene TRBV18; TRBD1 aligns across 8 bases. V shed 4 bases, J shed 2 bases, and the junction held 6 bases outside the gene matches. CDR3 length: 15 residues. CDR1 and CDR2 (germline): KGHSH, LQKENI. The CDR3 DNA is TGTGCCAGCTCACTCGGACAGGGCTTAAACTATGGCTACACCTTC. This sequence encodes CASSLGQGLNYGYTF.

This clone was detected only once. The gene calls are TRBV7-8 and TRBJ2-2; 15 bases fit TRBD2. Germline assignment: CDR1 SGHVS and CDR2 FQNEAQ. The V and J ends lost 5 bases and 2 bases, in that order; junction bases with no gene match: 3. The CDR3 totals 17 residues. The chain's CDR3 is CASSRTSGGGNTGELFF. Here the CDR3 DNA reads TGTGCCAGCAGCCGGACTAGCGGGGGGGGTAACACCGGGGAGCTGTTTTTT.